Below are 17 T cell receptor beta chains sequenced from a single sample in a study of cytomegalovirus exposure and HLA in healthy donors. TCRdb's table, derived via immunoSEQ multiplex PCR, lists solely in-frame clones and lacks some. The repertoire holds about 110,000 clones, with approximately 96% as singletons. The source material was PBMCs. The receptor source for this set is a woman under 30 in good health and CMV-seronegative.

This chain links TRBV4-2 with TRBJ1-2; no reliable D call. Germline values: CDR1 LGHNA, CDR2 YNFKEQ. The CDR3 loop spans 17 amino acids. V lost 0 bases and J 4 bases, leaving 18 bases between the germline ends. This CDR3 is CASSQESVLTLGYGYTF. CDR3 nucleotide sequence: TGTGCCAGCAGCCAAGAGAGCGTACTTACCCTAGGCTATGGCTACACCTTC.

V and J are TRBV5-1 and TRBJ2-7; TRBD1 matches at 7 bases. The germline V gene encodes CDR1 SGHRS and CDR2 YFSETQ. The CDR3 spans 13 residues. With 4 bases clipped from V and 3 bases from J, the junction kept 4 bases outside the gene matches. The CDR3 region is CASSGGQLYEQYF. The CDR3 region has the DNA TGCGCCAGCAGCGGGGGACAGCTCTACGAGCAGTACTTC.

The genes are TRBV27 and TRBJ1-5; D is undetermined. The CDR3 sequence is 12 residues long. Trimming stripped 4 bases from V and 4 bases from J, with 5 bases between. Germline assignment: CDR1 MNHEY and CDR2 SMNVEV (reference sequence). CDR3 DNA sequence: TGTGCCAGCAGTTCGCAGAATCAGCCCCAGCATTTT. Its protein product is CASSSQNQPQHF.

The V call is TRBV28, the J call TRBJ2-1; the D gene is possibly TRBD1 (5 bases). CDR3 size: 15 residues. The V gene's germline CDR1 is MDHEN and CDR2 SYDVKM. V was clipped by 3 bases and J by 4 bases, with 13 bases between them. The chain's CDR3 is CASSFVSTVYNEQFF. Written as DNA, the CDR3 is TGTGCCAGCAGTTTTGTATCGACAGTTTACAATGAGCAGTTCTTC.

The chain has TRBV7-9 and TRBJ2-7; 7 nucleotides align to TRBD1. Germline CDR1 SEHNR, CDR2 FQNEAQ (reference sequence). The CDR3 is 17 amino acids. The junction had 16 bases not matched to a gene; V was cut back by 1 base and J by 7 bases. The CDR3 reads CASSLGVTGANEGEQYF. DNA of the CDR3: TGTGCCAGCAGCTTAGGGGTAACAGGGGCAAACGAGGGGGAGCAGTACTTC.

CDR3 in amino acids: CASRKEGGRGTDTQYF. In nucleotides, the CDR3 is TGTGCCAGCAGAAAGGAAGGGGGCCGGGGCACAGATACGCAGTATTTT. V and J are TRBV5-6 and TRBJ2-3; TRBD1 matches 7 bases. With V trimmed by 5 bases and J by 1 base, 10 bases remained unmatched. The CDR3 spans 16 residues. CDR1 and CDR2 (germline): SGHDT, YYEEEE.

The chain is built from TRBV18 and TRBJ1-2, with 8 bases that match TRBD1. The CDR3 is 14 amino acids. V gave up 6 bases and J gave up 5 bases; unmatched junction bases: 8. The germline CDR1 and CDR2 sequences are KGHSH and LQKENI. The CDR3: CASSVQGDRYGYTF. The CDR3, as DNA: TGTGCCAGCTCCGTACAGGGGGACCGATATGGCTACACCTTC.

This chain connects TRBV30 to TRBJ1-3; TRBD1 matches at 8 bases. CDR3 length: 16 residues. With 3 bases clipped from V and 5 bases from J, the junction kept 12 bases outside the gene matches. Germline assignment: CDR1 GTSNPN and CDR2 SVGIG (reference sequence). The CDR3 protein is CAWSHPGQGSRNTIYF. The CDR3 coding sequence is TGTGCCTGGAGCCACCCCGGACAGGGAAGTCGAAACACCATATATTTT.

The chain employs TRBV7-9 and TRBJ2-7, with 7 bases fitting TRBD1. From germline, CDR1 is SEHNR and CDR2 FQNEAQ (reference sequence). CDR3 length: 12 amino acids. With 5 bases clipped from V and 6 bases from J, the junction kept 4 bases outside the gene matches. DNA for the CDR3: TGTGCCAGCAGCCGACAGGGAGTCGAGCAGTACTTC. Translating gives CASSRQGVEQYF.

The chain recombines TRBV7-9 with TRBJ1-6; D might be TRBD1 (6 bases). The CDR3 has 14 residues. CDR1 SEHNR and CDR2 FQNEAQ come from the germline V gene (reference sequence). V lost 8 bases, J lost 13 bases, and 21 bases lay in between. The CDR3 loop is CASAWGRGQTPLHF. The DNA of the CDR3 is TGTGCCAGCGCCTGGGGCAGGGGACAAACCCCCCTCCACTTT.

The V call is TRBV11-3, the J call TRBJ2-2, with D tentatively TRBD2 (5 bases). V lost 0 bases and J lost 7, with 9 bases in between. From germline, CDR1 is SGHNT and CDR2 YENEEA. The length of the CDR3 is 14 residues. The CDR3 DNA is TGTGCCAGCAGCTTAGATCGGAGGAGCGGGGAGCTGTTTTTT. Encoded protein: CASSLDRRSGELFF. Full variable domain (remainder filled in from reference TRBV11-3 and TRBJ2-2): EAGVVQSPRYKIIEKKQPVAFWCNPISGHNTLYWYLQNLGQGPELLIRYENEEAVDDSQLPKDRFSAERLKGVDSTLKIQPAELGDSAVYLCASSLDRRSGELFFGEGSRLTVL.

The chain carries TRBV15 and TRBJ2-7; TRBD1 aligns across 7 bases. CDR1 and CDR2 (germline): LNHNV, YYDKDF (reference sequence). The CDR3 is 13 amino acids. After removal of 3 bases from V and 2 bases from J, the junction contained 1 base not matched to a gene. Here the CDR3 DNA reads TGTGCCACCAGCAGGGGACAGACCTACGAGCAGTACTTC. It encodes CATSRGQTYEQYF.

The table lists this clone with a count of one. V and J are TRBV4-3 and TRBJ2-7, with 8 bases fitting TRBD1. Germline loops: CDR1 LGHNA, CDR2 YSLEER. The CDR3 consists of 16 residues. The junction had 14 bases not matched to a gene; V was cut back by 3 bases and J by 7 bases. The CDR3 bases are TGCGCCAGCAGCCACAGTCATTCCAGGGGGCTGAGGGAGCAGTACTTC. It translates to CASSHSHSRGLREQYF.

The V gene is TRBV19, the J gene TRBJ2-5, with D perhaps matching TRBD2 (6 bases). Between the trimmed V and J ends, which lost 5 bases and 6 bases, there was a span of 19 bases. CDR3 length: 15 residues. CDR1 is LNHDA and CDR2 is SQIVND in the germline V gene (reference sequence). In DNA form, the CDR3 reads TGTGCCAGTAGTGTCGTGGGGGGAAACCTTCAGACCCAGTACTTC. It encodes CASSVVGGNLQTQYF. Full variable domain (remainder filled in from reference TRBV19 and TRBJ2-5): DGGITQSPKYLFRKEGQNVTLSCEQNLNHDAMYWYRQDPGQGLRLIYYSQIVNDFQKGDIAEGYSVSREKKESFPLTVTSAQKNPTAFYLCASSVVGGNLQTQYFGPGTRLLVL.

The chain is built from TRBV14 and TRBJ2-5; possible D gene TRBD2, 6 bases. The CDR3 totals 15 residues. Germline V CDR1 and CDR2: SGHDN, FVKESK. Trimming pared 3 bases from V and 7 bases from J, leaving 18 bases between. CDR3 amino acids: CASSHVAGPGGTQYF. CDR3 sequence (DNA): TGTGCCAGCAGCCACGTGGCAGGGCCCGGGGGGACCCAGTACTTC.

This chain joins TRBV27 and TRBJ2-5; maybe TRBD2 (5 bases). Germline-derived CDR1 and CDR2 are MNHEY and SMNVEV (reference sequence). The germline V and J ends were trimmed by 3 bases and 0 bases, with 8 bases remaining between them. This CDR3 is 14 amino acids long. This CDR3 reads CASSFLGDQETQYF. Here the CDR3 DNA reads TGTGCCAGCAGTTTCCTCGGGGACCAAGAGACCCAGTACTTC.

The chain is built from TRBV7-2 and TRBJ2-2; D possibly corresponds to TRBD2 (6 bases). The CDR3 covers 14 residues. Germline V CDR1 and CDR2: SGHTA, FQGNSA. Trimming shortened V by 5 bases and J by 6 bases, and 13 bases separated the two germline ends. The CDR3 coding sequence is TGTGCCAGCAGCGGAACGGGGGTCGCCGGGGAGCTGTTTTTT. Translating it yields CASSGTGVAGELFF.